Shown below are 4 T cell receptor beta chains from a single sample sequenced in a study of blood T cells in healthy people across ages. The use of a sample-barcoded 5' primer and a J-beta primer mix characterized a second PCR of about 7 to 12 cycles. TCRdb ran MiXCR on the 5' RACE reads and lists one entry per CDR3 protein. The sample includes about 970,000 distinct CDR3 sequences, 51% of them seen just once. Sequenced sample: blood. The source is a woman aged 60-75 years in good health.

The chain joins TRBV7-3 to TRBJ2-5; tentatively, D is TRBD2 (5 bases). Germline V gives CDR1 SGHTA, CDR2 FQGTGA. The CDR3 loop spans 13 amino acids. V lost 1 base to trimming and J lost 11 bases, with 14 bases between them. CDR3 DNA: TGTGCCAGCAGCTTAAACCGGGATGGGGAGCAGTACTTC. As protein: CASSLNRDGEQYF.

DNA of the CDR3: TGCAGTGCTGACCGGGGACTAGCGGGGAGGCGGTATGAGCAGTTCTTC. Translated, it gives CSADRGLAGRRYEQFF. The chain couples TRBV20-1 to TRBJ2-1, with 13 bases aligning to TRBD2. J was trimmed by 8 bases and V by 5 bases; bases with no gene match: 12. This CDR3 spans 16 amino acids. CDR1 and CDR2 (germline): DFQATT, SNEGSKA (reference sequence).

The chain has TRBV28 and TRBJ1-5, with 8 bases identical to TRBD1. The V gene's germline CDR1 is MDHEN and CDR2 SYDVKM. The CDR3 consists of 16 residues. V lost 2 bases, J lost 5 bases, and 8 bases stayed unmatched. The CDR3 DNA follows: TGTGCCAGCAGTTTACCGGGACAGGCGGGGGATCAGCCCCAGCATTTT. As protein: CASSLPGQAGDQPQHF.

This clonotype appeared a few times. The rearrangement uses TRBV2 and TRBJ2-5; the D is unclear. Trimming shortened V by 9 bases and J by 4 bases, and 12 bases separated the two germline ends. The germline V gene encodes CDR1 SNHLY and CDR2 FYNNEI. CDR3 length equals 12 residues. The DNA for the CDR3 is TGTGCCAGTCAAAATCGGCCAGAGACCCAGTACTTC. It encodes CASQNRPETQYF.